This is a list of T cell receptor beta chains from one sample in a study of shared clonotypes between healthy human individuals. Assay used: immunoSEQ multiplex PCR; TCRdb lists only in-frame clones, some missing. Of about 2.3 million clones detected, 92% appear once; the ten largest clones hold approximately 0.41%. Sequencing was carried out using naive CD4+ T cells from PBMCs. The receptors stem from a man aged 18 to 30 in good health. Some clones in this sample may be carry-over from other donors' samples. The CDR3 runs from the conserved cysteine through the conserved F or W. A D gene is named only where the DNA matches it firmly. For some rows the clone size is stated as once, few or many, or as a class when expanded; others skip it.

D	V	J	size	DNA	CDR3
-	TRBV19	TRBJ1-1	-	TGTGCCAGTAGTATTCGGGGGAGAGTCACTGAAGCTTTCTTT	CASSIRGRVTEAFF
-	TRBV28	TRBJ1-5	-	TGTGCCAGCAGGTCAGGGTATTATCAGCCCCAGCATTTT	CASRSGYYQPQHF
-	TRBV11-2	TRBJ1-2	-	TGTGCCAGCAGCCTTCGGGGACCCTCTCTAGGCTACACCTTC	CASSLRGPSLGYTF
TRBD2	TRBV5-1	TRBJ2-1	-	TGCGCCAGCAGCCAAGCGGGAGGGCACAATGAGCAGTTCTTC	CASSQAGGHNEQFF
-	TRBV30	TRBJ1-4	-	TGTGCCTGCCACTCGGGAAAGACAGCTGCAACTAATGAAAAACTGTTTTTT	CACHSGKTAATNEKLFF
-	TRBV7-2	TRBJ1-1	-	TGTGCCAGCAGCAGACGGGGGGACTCGAACACTGAAGCTTTCTTT	CASSRRGDSNTEAFF
-	TRBV5-4	TRBJ2-3	-	TGTGCCAGCAGCTTTCTAGAAGATACGCAGTATTTT	CASSFLEDTQYF
TRBD2	TRBV11-2	TRBJ2-1	-	TGTGCCAGCAGCTCTACTCTAGCGGCAGTTTACAATGAGCAGTTCTTC	CASSSTLAAVYNEQFF
TRBD2	TRBV6-1	TRBJ2-1	-	TGTGCCAGCAGGACACCGGGACTACCGTACAATGAGCAGTTCTTC	CASRTPGLPYNEQFF
-	TRBV7-2	TRBJ2-3	-	TGTGCCAGCAGCTTAGGCCGCAGCACAGATACGCAGTATTTT	CASSLGRSTDTQYF
-	TRBV6-6	TRBJ2-7	few	TGTGCCACCCGACCTGACTCCTACGAGCAGTACTTC	CATRPDSYEQYF
-	TRBV5-1	TRBJ2-5	-	TGCGCCAGCAGCTTGGTTAGCGCCGTGACGGAGACCCAGTACTTC	CASSLVSAVTETQYF
TRBD1	TRBV7-2	TRBJ2-2	-	TGTGCCAGCAGACCCGGACAGGGATTCGGGGAGCTGTTTTTT	CASRPGQGFGELFF
TRBD2	TRBV5-1	TRBJ2-7	-	TGCGCCAGCAGCTTGGCGGGGCGGGAGAGTTCCTACGAGCAGTACTTC	CASSLAGRESSYEQYF
-	TRBV18	TRBJ2-1	-	TGTGCCAGCTCACCGGGGCTAGGTTCCTACAATGAGCAGTTCTTC	CASSPGLGSYNEQFF
-	TRBV6-5	TRBJ2-2	once	TGTGCCAGCAGTTGGCGACAGGGAGGCGGGGAGCTGTTTTTT	CASSWRQGGGELFF
-	TRBV5-1	TRBJ2-1	-	TGCGCCAGCAGCTTGGACAGACTAAAGTATGACCCCTCCTACAATGAGCAGTTCTTC	CASSLDRLKYDPSYNEQFF
TRBD1	TRBV6-5	TRBJ1-5	-	TGTGCCAGCAGTTACAGGGGACAGAGCAATCAGCCCCAGCATTTT	CASSYRGQSNQPQHF
-	TRBV11-3	TRBJ2-1	-	TGTGCCAGCAGCTTAGATGCAGGGTCACAGTTCTTC	CASSLDAGSQFF
-	TRBV7-3	TRBJ2-1	-	TGTGCCAGCAGCTTAAACAGCTACAATGAGCAGTTCTTC	CASSLNSYNEQFF
TRBD1	TRBV5-5	TRBJ2-7	-	TGTGCCAGCAGCTTGGGGGACAGCCCCTACGAGCAGTACTTC	CASSLGDSPYEQYF
-	TRBV6-6	TRBJ1-5	-	TGTGCCAGCAGTCATGGACAGTTACCATTCGTACCCCAGCATTTT	CASSHGQLPFVPQHF
-	TRBV19	TRBJ1-2	-	TGTGCCAGTAGTAGAGGACGGGGGCGAGATAACTATGGCTACACCTTC	CASSRGRGRDNYGYTF
TRBD1	TRBV18	TRBJ1-2	-	TGTGCCAGCTCACCCACGGACAGGGGTCCCTATGGCTACACCTTC	CASSPTDRGPYGYTF
TRBD2	TRBV27	TRBJ2-1	-	TGTGCCAGCAGTTATAGCGGGAGGGCAGTTGAGCAGTTCTTC	CASSYSGRAVEQFF
TRBD1	TRBV25-1	TRBJ1-2	-	TGTGCCAGCACCCGAACAGGGGGCGACTATGGCTACACCTTC	CASTRTGGDYGYTF
-	TRBV7-9	TRBJ1-2	-	TGTGCCAGCAGCTTTGCGGAAGCCGGCGGCTACACCTTC	CASSFAEAGGYTF
-	TRBV4-2	TRBJ1-2	few	TGTGCCAGCAGCCAAGATGGAGACTCGGGGAGGGACTATGGCTACACCTTC	CASSQDGDSGRDYGYTF
TRBD2	TRBV7-2	TRBJ2-7	-	TGTGCCAGCAGCTTAGATTGGACTAGCGGCTTATACGAGCAGTACTTC	CASSLDWTSGLYEQYF
-	TRBV27	TRBJ2-7	-	TGTGCCAGCAGTTCCCCGGCGGCGAGCTCCTACGAGCAGTACTTC	CASSSPAASSYEQYF
TRBD2	TRBV4-1	TRBJ2-7	-	TGCGCCAGCAGCCAAGCTCCATCTAGGACTAGCGGAACCTACGAGCAGTACTTC	CASSQAPSRTSGTYEQYF
-	TRBV19	TRBJ2-1	-	TGTGCCAGTAGTCCTCCTATGGTATCCTACAATGAGCAGTTCTTC	CASSPPMVSYNEQFF
-	TRBV28	TRBJ2-5	-	TGTGCCAGCAGATACGGGGTCGAGACCCAGTACTTC	CASRYGVETQYF
-	TRBV10-1	TRBJ2-1	-	TGCGCCAGCAGTCAGACTAGCTCCTACAATGAGCAGTTCTTC	CASSQTSSYNEQFF
TRBD2	TRBV7-3	TRBJ2-3	-	TGTGCCAGCCAGCGGGGAAGCACAGATACGCAGTATTTT	CASQRGSTDTQYF